A single T cell receptor (beta chain) is shown here with its context. It was with unique molecular identifiers that the TCRbeta library was prepared. A single record per CDR3 protein comes from TCRdb applying MiXCR to the PCR reads. This sample has more than 450,000 distinct CDR3 sequences, with 15% to 20% found just once. This specimen comes from a study of T-cell reconstitution after alpha-beta-depleted transplantation in children. The ends were cut back, 0 bases at V and 7 bases at J, with 13 bases in the middle. The germline gives CDR1 DFQATT, CDR2 SNEGSKA (reference sequence). The CDR3 consists of 14 residues.

The sequence derives from a human donor who donated a stem cell graft to a child with acute lymphoblastic leukemia. The rearrangement links TRBV20-1 to TRBJ2-1, with no clear D. Sample: PBMCs from the stem cell graft donor, taken from the stem cell graft. CDR3 sequence reads: CSAREPGAMNEQFF. The CDR3 region has the DNA TGCAGTGCTAGAGAGCCGGGCGCGATGAATGAGCAGTTCTTC.